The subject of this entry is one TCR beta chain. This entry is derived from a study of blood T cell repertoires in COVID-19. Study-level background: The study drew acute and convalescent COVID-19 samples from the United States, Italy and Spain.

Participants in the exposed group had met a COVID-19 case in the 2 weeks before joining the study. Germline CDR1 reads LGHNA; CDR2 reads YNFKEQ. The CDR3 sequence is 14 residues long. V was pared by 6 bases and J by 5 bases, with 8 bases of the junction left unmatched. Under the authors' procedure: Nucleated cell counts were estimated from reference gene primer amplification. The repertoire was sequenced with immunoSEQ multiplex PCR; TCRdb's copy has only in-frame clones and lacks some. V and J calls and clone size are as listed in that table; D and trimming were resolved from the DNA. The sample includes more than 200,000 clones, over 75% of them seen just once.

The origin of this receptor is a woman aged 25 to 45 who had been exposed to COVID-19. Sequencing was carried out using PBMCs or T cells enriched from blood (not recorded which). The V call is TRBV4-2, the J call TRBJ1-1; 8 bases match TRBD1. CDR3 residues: CASSEGQGSTEAFF. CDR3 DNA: TGTGCCAGCAGTGAAGGACAGGGCTCGACTGAAGCTTTCTTT.